This T cell receptor beta chain was identified during a study of blood T cell repertoires in COVID-19. Study details: T cells, B-cell-depleted T cells, or PBMCs provided the cDNA or gDNA that served as material.

The ends lost 7 bases at V and 4 bases at J; junction bases unmatched: 6. Germline V gene lookup returns CDR1 SQVTM and CDR2 ANQGSEA. CDR3 length: 12 amino acids. Produced via immunoSEQ multiplex PCR; TCRdb's table is partial and in-frame only. The table includes over 55,000 clones, approximately 88% detected once. This chain links TRBV29-1 with TRBJ1-1; 7 nucleotides line up with TRBD1. Specimen: peripheral blood. This clonotype was sampled from a woman of 80 years or more with acute or convalescent COVID-19. The CDR3, as DNA: TGCAGCGGGACAGGTGGGGGCACTGAAGCTTTCTTT. It encodes CSGTGGGTEAFF. Combining the CDR3 with reference TRBV29-1 and TRBJ1-1 gives the whole variable domain SAVISQKPSRDICQRGTSLTIQCQVDSQVTMMFWYRQQPGQSLTLIATANQGSEATYESGFVIDKFPISRPNLTFSTLTVSNMSPEDSSIYLCSGTGGGTEAFFGQGTRLTVV.